A selection of T cell receptor beta chains follows, all from one sample in a study of CD8+ T cells in alopecia areata. Clones were sequenced by immunoSEQ multiplex PCR, and TCRdb holds only the in-frame ones, with some missing. The table includes 200,000 to 250,000 clones, just over 65% detected once. Source: CD4+ T cells sorted from blood, taken between weeks 43 and 45, from a patient treated with tofacitinib. These receptors all stem from a human donor with alopecia areata. Both conserved end residues are part of each CDR3. A D gene is named only where the DNA matches it firmly. Some rows have no size entry. The others give once, few or many, or a class for an expanded clone.

cdr3_nt: TGCGCCAGCAGCTTGGCTCTAGCGGGGAACTACGAGCAGTACTTC; cdr3_aa: CASSLALAGNYEQYF; v_call: TRBV5-1; d_call: TRBD2; clone_size: .; j_call: TRBJ2-7
cdr3_nt: TGCGCCAGCAGCCAACAGACAGGGAATCTACGTGGGGCCAACGTCCTGACTTTC; cdr3_aa: CASSQQTGNLRGANVLTF; v_call: TRBV4-3; d_call: TRBD1; clone_size: .; j_call: TRBJ2-6
cdr3_nt: TGTGCCAGCAGCTTAATGGGTCAGACAGACCAAGAGACCCAGTACTTC; cdr3_aa: CASSLMGQTDQETQYF; v_call: TRBV7-3; d_call: .; clone_size: .; j_call: TRBJ2-5
cdr3_nt: TGCAGCGTTGCCCAGGGGGCTACCAATCAGCCCCAGCATTTT; cdr3_aa: CSVAQGATNQPQHF; v_call: TRBV29-1; d_call: TRBD1; clone_size: few; j_call: TRBJ1-5
cdr3_nt: TGCGCCAGCCACCGATGGGGGGGTGAGACCCAGTACTTC; cdr3_aa: CASHRWGGETQYF; v_call: TRBV5-1; d_call: TRBD2; clone_size: .; j_call: TRBJ2-5
cdr3_nt: TGTGCCAGCAGCGTGGACGGTGATCAGCCCCAGCATTTT; cdr3_aa: CASSVDGDQPQHF; v_call: TRBV9; d_call: .; clone_size: .; j_call: TRBJ1-5
cdr3_nt: TGTGCCAGCAGGCAAAACAGGGGGCTCAACAATGAGCAGTTCTTC; cdr3_aa: CASRQNRGLNNEQFF; v_call: TRBV11-1; d_call: TRBD1; clone_size: few; j_call: TRBJ2-1
cdr3_nt: TGTGCCTGGAATCTCCCAGGGGGAGGATCCTACGAGCAGTACTTC; cdr3_aa: CAWNLPGGGSYEQYF; v_call: TRBV30; d_call: .; clone_size: .; j_call: TRBJ2-7
cdr3_nt: TGTGCCAGCAGAGGGACTAGCGAGCAGTACTTC; cdr3_aa: CASRGTSEQYF; v_call: TRBV25-1; d_call: TRBD2; clone_size: .; j_call: TRBJ2-7
cdr3_nt: TGTGCCAGCAGCGGGGCTAGCGGGGTAAGAGGCACAGATACGCAGTATTTT; cdr3_aa: CASSGASGVRGTDTQYF; v_call: TRBV11-2; d_call: TRBD2; clone_size: .; j_call: TRBJ2-3
cdr3_nt: TGCAGCGTTGGAGGGTTAGCCAAAAACATTCAGTACTTC; cdr3_aa: CSVGGLAKNIQYF; v_call: TRBV29-1; d_call: .; clone_size: .; j_call: TRBJ2-4
cdr3_nt: TGTGCCAGCAGCCAAGCCGTCACTGAAGCTTTCTTT; cdr3_aa: CASSQAVTEAFF; v_call: TRBV4-2; d_call: .; clone_size: once; j_call: TRBJ1-1
cdr3_nt: TGTGCCACCAGCAGAGGCTATTCACCCCTCCACTTT; cdr3_aa: CATSRGYSPLHF; v_call: TRBV15; d_call: .; clone_size: .; j_call: TRBJ1-6
cdr3_nt: TGCAGCACCCAGGGGGCTGAGTATGGCTACACCTTC; cdr3_aa: CSTQGAEYGYTF; v_call: TRBV29-1; d_call: TRBD1; clone_size: few; j_call: TRBJ1-2
cdr3_nt: TGTGCCACCAGTCGTGGGCAAGCCGAAAACATTCAGTACTTC; cdr3_aa: CATSRGQAENIQYF; v_call: TRBV10-3; d_call: .; clone_size: .; j_call: TRBJ2-4
cdr3_nt: TGTGCCAGCAGTGAAGCGCCCTCGATCGGATCCAGCACAGATACGCAGTATTTT; cdr3_aa: CASSEAPSIGSSTDTQYF; v_call: TRBV2; d_call: .; clone_size: few; j_call: TRBJ2-3
cdr3_nt: TGCAGCGTTAAGAAGGGTCGGACAGGGGTTGTAGCTTTCTTT; cdr3_aa: CSVKKGRTGVVAFF; v_call: TRBV29-1; d_call: TRBD1; clone_size: .; j_call: TRBJ1-1
cdr3_nt: TGCGCCAGCAGCCCACAGAGCTCTGGGGCCAACGTCCTGACTTTC; cdr3_aa: CASSPQSSGANVLTF; v_call: TRBV5-1; d_call: .; clone_size: .; j_call: TRBJ2-6
cdr3_nt: TGCGCCAGCAGTGAGTCGTCTGTACCCTACGAGCAGTACTTC; cdr3_aa: CASSESSVPYEQYF; v_call: TRBV10-1; d_call: .; clone_size: .; j_call: TRBJ2-7
cdr3_nt: TGTGCCAGCAGTGTATCGGTAAATAGCAATCAGCCCCAGCATTTT; cdr3_aa: CASSVSVNSNQPQHF; v_call: TRBV6-1; d_call: .; clone_size: .; j_call: TRBJ1-5
cdr3_nt: TGTGCCAGCAGTTGGGGACAGGGGAAGGTCGGGGAGCTGTTTTTT; cdr3_aa: CASSWGQGKVGELFF; v_call: TRBV6-5; d_call: TRBD1; clone_size: .; j_call: TRBJ2-2
cdr3_nt: TGTGCCAGCGACGGAGTAACGGCCTACGAGCAGTACTTC; cdr3_aa: CASDGVTAYEQYF; v_call: TRBV6-1; d_call: .; clone_size: .; j_call: TRBJ2-7
cdr3_nt: TGCAGTGCTAGAGAAGGCGATGGCTACACCTTC; cdr3_aa: CSAREGDGYTF; v_call: TRBV20-1; d_call: .; clone_size: .; j_call: TRBJ1-2
cdr3_nt: TGTGCCACCGCACGGGGGGGGGCATGGACTGAAGCTTTCTTT; cdr3_aa: CATARGGAWTEAFF; v_call: TRBV11-2; d_call: .; clone_size: once; j_call: TRBJ1-1
cdr3_nt: TGTGCCAGCAGTGAAAACAGGGAATATGGCTACACCTTC; cdr3_aa: CASSENREYGYTF; v_call: TRBV2; d_call: .; clone_size: .; j_call: TRBJ1-2
cdr3_nt: TGTGCCAGCAGCCGGACGAGTCGGAGCACAGATACGCAGTATTTT; cdr3_aa: CASSRTSRSTDTQYF; v_call: TRBV7-9; d_call: .; clone_size: .; j_call: TRBJ2-3
cdr3_nt: TGCGCCAGCAGCCCACAGGGACAGTACAATGAGCAGTTCTTC; cdr3_aa: CASSPQGQYNEQFF; v_call: TRBV5-1; d_call: TRBD1; clone_size: .; j_call: TRBJ2-1
cdr3_nt: TGTGCCACCAGCAGAGATCGGTCAGGGAGCAATCAGCCCCAGCATTTT; cdr3_aa: CATSRDRSGSNQPQHF; v_call: TRBV15; d_call: .; clone_size: .; j_call: TRBJ1-5
cdr3_nt: TGCAGCGCCACGGGACAGGTAAACTACGAGCAGTACTTC; cdr3_aa: CSATGQVNYEQYF; v_call: TRBV29-1; d_call: TRBD1; clone_size: .; j_call: TRBJ2-7
cdr3_nt: TGTGCCAGCAGCATCTCCTACGAGCAGTACTTC; cdr3_aa: CASSISYEQYF; v_call: TRBV28; d_call: .; clone_size: .; j_call: TRBJ2-7
cdr3_nt: TGTGCCAGCAGCGCACTAGTACCAGATACGCAGTATTTT; cdr3_aa: CASSALVPDTQYF; v_call: TRBV7-2; d_call: .; clone_size: .; j_call: TRBJ2-3
cdr3_nt: TGTGCCAGCAGCGAAGGTCAGACCACTAATTCACCCCTCCACTTT; cdr3_aa: CASSEGQTTNSPLHF; v_call: TRBV27; d_call: .; clone_size: .; j_call: TRBJ1-6
cdr3_nt: TGTGCCTGGAGATTGAGTAGCAATCAGCCCCAGCATTTT; cdr3_aa: CAWRLSSNQPQHF; v_call: TRBV30; d_call: .; clone_size: .; j_call: TRBJ1-5
cdr3_nt: TGTGCCTGGAGTGTACTTGACTCCCCTACAGATACGCAGTATTTT; cdr3_aa: CAWSVLDSPTDTQYF; v_call: TRBV30; d_call: .; clone_size: .; j_call: TRBJ2-3
cdr3_nt: TGCGCCAGCAGCCAAGGGACTAGCCCTACTTTACCCGGTGAGCAGTTCTTC; cdr3_aa: CASSQGTSPTLPGEQFF; v_call: TRBV4-3; d_call: TRBD2; clone_size: .; j_call: TRBJ2-1
cdr3_nt: TGTGCCAGCTCCTTGGGCAGTCAAGAGACCCAGTACTTC; cdr3_aa: CASSLGSQETQYF; v_call: TRBV18; d_call: .; clone_size: .; j_call: TRBJ2-5
cdr3_nt: TGCGCCAGCAGCCTTGATGATCCTAACTATGGCTACACCTTC; cdr3_aa: CASSLDDPNYGYTF; v_call: TRBV4-1; d_call: .; clone_size: .; j_call: TRBJ1-2
cdr3_nt: TGTGCCAGCAGCTTAAGGTTCTTGAGGACTAGCGAGACAGATACGCAGTATTTT; cdr3_aa: CASSLRFLRTSETDTQYF; v_call: TRBV11-2; d_call: TRBD2; clone_size: few; j_call: TRBJ2-3
cdr3_nt: TGTGCCAGCAGTCCTACGACCCTTGGGACAGGGTTATACGAGCAGTACTTC; cdr3_aa: CASSPTTLGTGLYEQYF; v_call: TRBV25-1; d_call: TRBD1; clone_size: .; j_call: TRBJ2-7
cdr3_nt: TGTGCCTGGAGCCAACAGGGGAGGGGCTCCTACAATGAGCAGTTCTTC; cdr3_aa: CAWSQQGRGSYNEQFF; v_call: TRBV30; d_call: .; clone_size: .; j_call: TRBJ2-1
cdr3_nt: TGCGCCAGCAGCTTGGGACAGGGAACCTCTGATGAGCAGTTCTTC; cdr3_aa: CASSLGQGTSDEQFF; v_call: TRBV5-1; d_call: TRBD1; clone_size: few; j_call: TRBJ2-1
cdr3_nt: TGCAGCGTTGAACTTAGTAGGATAGCTTTCTTT; cdr3_aa: CSVELSRIAFF; v_call: TRBV29-1; d_call: .; clone_size: few; j_call: TRBJ1-1
cdr3_nt: TGCAGCGCCATCGAGGACGTCCGGTACGAGCAGTACTTC; cdr3_aa: CSAIEDVRYEQYF; v_call: TRBV29-1; d_call: .; clone_size: .; j_call: TRBJ2-7
cdr3_nt: TGCAGCGCCTCGGCCACCTACAGGGACGCTTCCTACAATGAGCAGTTCTTC; cdr3_aa: CSASATYRDASYNEQFF; v_call: TRBV29-1; d_call: .; clone_size: .; j_call: TRBJ2-1
cdr3_nt: TGTGCCTGGGATGGAACGGGACAGACGAATGAAAAACTGTTTTTT; cdr3_aa: CAWDGTGQTNEKLFF; v_call: TRBV30; d_call: TRBD1; clone_size: .; j_call: TRBJ1-4